The present entry profiles one T cell receptor beta chain with its context. Its antigen is undetermined. There were TCR beta CDR3 regions amplified from RNA transcripts. TCR CDR3 underwent first-round RT-PCR with the HTBI primer set. MiXCR, applied by TCRdb to the multiplex PCR reads, yields one record per CDR3 protein. Here the sample spans 250,000 to 350,000 distinct CDR3 sequences, 16% being singletons. V lost 0 bases to trimming and J lost 5 bases, with 2 bases between them. This CDR3 has 12 residues. Fresh peripheral blood, roughly 10 ml of it, supplied the PBMCs. The record originates from a study of T cells in Graves' hyperthyroidism and ophthalmopathy. Whole-study results and caveats: Within blood appeared most thyroid clonotypes that had expanded above 0.001.

The sequence was collected from a man aged 30 to 45 with Graves' hyperthyroidism. Sequenced: blood. V usage is TRBV12-3 or TRBV12-4 and J usage is TRBJ1-5, with D uncertain. CDR3 nucleotides: TGTGCCAGCAGTTTAGCATATCAGCCCCAGCATTTT. Protein product: CASSLAYQPQHF.